This T cell receptor (beta chain) originates from a study of T cells after yellow fever vaccination. Study as a whole: Those fractions that held only low numbers of cells were prepared using the SMART-Seq v4 Ultra Low Input RNA kit. Regarding the study as a whole: Most primary-vaccination clones recurred post-booster (roughly 97% CD4, over 70% CD8). Within FACS-sorted repertoires, abundant clonotypes contaminating from the bulk population could be present. Weaker, the secondary response had a peak occurring faster, on day 5 versus 15.

TCRdb recomputed calls from the 5' RACE reads with MiXCR, one row per CDR3 protein. The table shows about 85,000 distinct CDR3 sequences, with approximately 12% occurring only once. This specimen was CD8+ T cells not binding an NS4B(214-222) dextramer, sorted from PBMCs, taken about 20 days after the first yellow fever vaccination. This receptor was obtained from a man between 18 and 29 years old who received the YFV17D yellow fever vaccine.

CDR3 sequence (DNA): TGTGCCAGCAGTTACTCCGAAAACACGGATACGCAGTATTTT. Its protein product is CASSYSENTDTQYF. The chain uses TRBV6-5 and TRBJ2-3; no clear D gene. Germline CDR1 is MNHEY and CDR2 is SVGAGI. CDR3 length: 14 residues. V gave up 0 bases and J gave up 6 bases, with 10 bases separating them.